This TCR beta chain was sequenced during a study of T cell changes during pregnancy in multiple sclerosis. Assay used: immunoSEQ multiplex PCR; TCRdb lists only in-frame clones, some missing. The table shows about 57,000 clones, with 85% to 95% occurring only once. Germline values: CDR1 SGDLS, CDR2 YYNGEE. The trim removed 0 bases at V and 2 bases at J, leaving 10 bases unmatched. The CDR3 totals 17 residues. The origin of this receptor is a female donor with multiple sclerosis, enrolled in a pregnancy study. The chain combines TRBV9 with TRBJ1-1; 7 bases match TRBD1. The sequencing used CD4+ T cells from peripheral blood mononuclear cells, collected in the third trimester of pregnancy. The CDR3 DNA sequence: TGTGCCAGCAGCGTAGCCGACAGGGCGGGGAGAAACACTGAAGCTTTCTTT. Encoded protein: CASSVADRAGRNTEAFF. The variable domain in full, with the rest retrieved from reference TRBV9 and TRBJ1-1, is DSGVTQTPKHLITATGQRVTLRCSPRSGDLSVYWYQQSLDQGLQFLIQYYNGEERAKGNILERFSAQQFPDLHSELNLSSLELGDSALYFCASSVADRAGRNTEAFFGQGTRLTVV.